The T cell receptor beta chain under discussion was sequenced for a study of T-cell memory formation after mild COVID-19. CDR1 and CDR2 (germline): MGHRA, YSYEKL. Between the trimmed V and J ends, which lost 3 bases and 6 bases, there was a span of 12 bases. This CDR3 comprises 13 residues. Study-level points and caveats: A second wave of clones peaked on day 37, and their SARS-CoV-2 specificity went unconfirmed.

This clonotype was seen only a few times. Its antigen is not identified. TCRdb called the 5' RACE reads again in MiXCR, with one record for every CDR3 protein. This table has 85,000 to 120,000 distinct CDR3 sequences, 15% to 20% appearing once. Material for sequencing was PBMCs or a T cell subset sorted from them (not recorded which). This chain uses TRBV4-1 with TRBJ2-7; a weak D match, TRBD1 (6 bases). This clonotype was obtained from an adult woman who had mild COVID-19 (a few samples of this study predate the infection). Cell type and time point are not known. The CDR3 reads CASSHRGPTEQYF. Here the CDR3 DNA reads TGCGCCAGCAGCCACAGGGGCCCGACCGAGCAGTACTTC.